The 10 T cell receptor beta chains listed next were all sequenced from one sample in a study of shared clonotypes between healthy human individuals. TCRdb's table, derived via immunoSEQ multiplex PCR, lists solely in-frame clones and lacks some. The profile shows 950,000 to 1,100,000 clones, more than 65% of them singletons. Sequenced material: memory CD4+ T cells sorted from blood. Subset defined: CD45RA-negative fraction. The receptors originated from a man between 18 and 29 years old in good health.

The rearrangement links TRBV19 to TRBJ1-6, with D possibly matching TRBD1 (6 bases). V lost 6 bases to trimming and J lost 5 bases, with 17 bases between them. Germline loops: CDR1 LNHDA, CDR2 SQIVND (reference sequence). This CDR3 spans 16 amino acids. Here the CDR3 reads CASSLRGRGNNSPLHF. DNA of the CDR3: TGTGCCAGTAGCCTCAGGGGACGTGGGAATAATTCACCCCTCCACTTT.

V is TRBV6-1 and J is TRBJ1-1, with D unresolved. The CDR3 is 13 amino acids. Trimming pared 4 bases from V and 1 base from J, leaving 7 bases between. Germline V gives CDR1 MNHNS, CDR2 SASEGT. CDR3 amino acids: CASSVKGNTEAFF. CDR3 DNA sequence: TGTGCCAGCAGTGTGAAGGGGAACACTGAAGCTTTCTTT.

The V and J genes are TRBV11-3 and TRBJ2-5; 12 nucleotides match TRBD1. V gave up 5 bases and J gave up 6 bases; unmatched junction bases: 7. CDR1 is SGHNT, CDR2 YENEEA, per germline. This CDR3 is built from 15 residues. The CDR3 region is CASSRGTGGEKTQYF. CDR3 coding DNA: TGTGCCAGCAGCCGCGGGACAGGGGGCGAAAAGACCCAGTACTTC.

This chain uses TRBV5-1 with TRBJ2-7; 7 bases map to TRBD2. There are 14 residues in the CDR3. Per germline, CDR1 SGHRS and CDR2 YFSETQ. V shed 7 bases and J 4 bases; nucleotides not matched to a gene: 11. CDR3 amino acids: CASHRGGRDYEQYF. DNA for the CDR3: TGCGCCAGCCACCGGGGCGGGAGAGATTACGAGCAGTACTTC.

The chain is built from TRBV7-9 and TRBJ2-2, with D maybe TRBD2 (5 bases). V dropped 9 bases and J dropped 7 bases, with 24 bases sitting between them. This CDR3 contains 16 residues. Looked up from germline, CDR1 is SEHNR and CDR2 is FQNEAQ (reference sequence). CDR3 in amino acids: CASSGSETSRGGELFF. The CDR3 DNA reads TGTGCCAGTTCCGGGTCCGAGACTTCTCGGGGCGGGGAGCTGTTTTTT.

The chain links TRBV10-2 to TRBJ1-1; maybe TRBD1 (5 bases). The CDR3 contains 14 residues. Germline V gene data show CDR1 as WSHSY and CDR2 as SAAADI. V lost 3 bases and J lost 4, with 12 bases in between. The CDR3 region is CASSDMEGSTEAFF. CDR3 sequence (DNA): TGCGCCAGCAGTGATATGGAGGGGAGCACTGAAGCTTTCTTT.

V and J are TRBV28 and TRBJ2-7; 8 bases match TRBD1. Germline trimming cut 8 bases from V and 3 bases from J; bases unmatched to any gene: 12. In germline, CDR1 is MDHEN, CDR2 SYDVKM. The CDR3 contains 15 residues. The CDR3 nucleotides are TGTGCCAGCCCTCACAGGGGGACAGATGACTACGAGCAGTACTTC. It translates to CASPHRGTDDYEQYF.

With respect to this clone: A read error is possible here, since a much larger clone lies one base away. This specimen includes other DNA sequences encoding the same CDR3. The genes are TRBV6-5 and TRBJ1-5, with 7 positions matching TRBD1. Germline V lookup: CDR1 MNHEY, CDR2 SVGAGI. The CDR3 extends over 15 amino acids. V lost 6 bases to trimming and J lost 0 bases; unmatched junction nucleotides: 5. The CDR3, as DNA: TGTGCCAGCAGCAGACAGGGTACTAGCAATCAGCCCCAGCATTTT. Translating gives CASSRQGTSNQPQHF.

The DNA for the CDR3 is TGTGCCAGCAGCAAAGGATCCGAGGGGACAGGATACTCTGGGGCCAACGTCCTGACTTTC. Translated, it gives CASSKGSEGTGYSGANVLTF. This chain joins TRBV27 and TRBJ2-6; TRBD1 matches 8 bases. Trimming took 6 bases from V and 0 from J; bases not matched to a gene: 16. Germline CDR1 reads MNHEY; CDR2 reads SMNVEV (reference sequence). CDR3 length: 20 residues. The full variable domain, with the rest looked up from reference TRBV27 and TRBJ2-6, is EAQVTQNPRYLITVTGKKLTVTCSQNMNHEYMSWYRQDPGLGLRQIYYSMNVEVTDKGDVPEGYKVSRKEKRNFPLILESPSPNQTSLYFCASSKGSEGTGYSGANVLTFGAGSRLTVL.

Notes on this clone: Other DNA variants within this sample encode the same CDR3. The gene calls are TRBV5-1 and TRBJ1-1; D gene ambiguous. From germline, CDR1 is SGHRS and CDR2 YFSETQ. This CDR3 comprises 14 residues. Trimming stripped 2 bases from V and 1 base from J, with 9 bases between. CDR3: CASSLGPGNTEAFF. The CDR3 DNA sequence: TGCGCCAGCAGCTTAGGGCCGGGGAACACTGAAGCTTTCTTT.